The clone carrying this T cell receptor (beta chain) was found a few times. Its target is not known. The data stem from a study of CD8 T cells in ankylosing spondylitis. General study findings and limits: Disease-linked clones were found to be CD8+ and relatively rare in peripheral blood. For ankylosing spondylitis blood, a TCR beta motif of under 10 highly homologous variants appeared characteristic.

TCRdb reprocessed the 5' RACE reads with MiXCR, giving one entry per CDR3 protein. The data hold about 420,000 distinct CDR3 sequences, with about 22% observed a single time. Germline lookup yields CDR1 KGHSH and CDR2 LQKENI. Trimming removed 3 bases at V and 13 bases at J, with 15 bases between. The CDR3 runs to 13 residues. The sequence derives from a male donor with ankylosing spondylitis. Sequencing was performed on blood, either unsorted or a sorted T cell fraction (not recorded which). The V gene is TRBV18, the J gene TRBJ1-4, with D possibly TRBD1 on 6 matching bases. The CDR3 loop is CASSPQGSGPLFF. The CDR3 coding sequence is TGTGCCAGCTCACCGCAGGGGTCGGGCCCACTGTTTTTT.